The present T cell receptor beta chain was sequenced within a study of blood T cell repertoires in COVID-19. About the research overall: Material from acute and convalescent COVID-19 was sourced from the United States, Italy and Spain.

This CDR3 spans 15 amino acids. The germline CDR1 and CDR2 sequences are PRHDT and FYEKMQ (reference sequence). V trimming: 4 bases; J trimming: 7 bases; junction bases outside the gene matches: 8. Sequencing was performed with immunoSEQ multiplex PCR; in TCRdb, only in-frame clones are kept and a portion is missing. The table lists approximately 300,000 clones, 86% of them singletons. This rearrangement joins TRBV13 to TRBJ2-2; 8 bases are a match to TRBD2. The sequence was obtained from a woman between 18 and 30 years old who had recovered from COVID-19. Sequenced sample: PBMCs or T cells enriched from blood (not recorded which). The CDR3 sequence is CASSSSGGNFGELFF. CDR3 in DNA: TGTGCCAGCAGCTCCAGCGGGGGAAACTTCGGGGAGCTGTTTTTT.